This T cell receptor (beta chain) emerged from a study of metastatic and nonmetastatic thyroid tumors. Study-level information: Repertoires were compared across blood and tumor or nodule tissue from malignant and benign thyroid patients.

As handled by the study authors: Researchers built a distant-metastasis classifier for papillary thyroid cancer that drew on CDR3 differences across clinicopathological groups. TCRdb reprocessed the PCR reads via MiXCR. In this record, the V and J calls reflect TCRdb's handling and not the investigators' own analysis. The sample holds tens of thousands of clones; over 15% are singletons and the top ten take about 4.4%. The V and J ends lost 4 bases and 0 bases respectively, with 9 bases between them. This CDR3 is built from 13 residues. The germline gives CDR1 DFQATT, CDR2 SNEGSKA (reference sequence). The entire patient cohort was treatment-naive prior to thyroid surgery. Whole-study findings and limits: In both blood and tumor samples, TCR beta diversity was reported significantly higher for malignant than benign nodules.

Worth noting for this clone: Its antigen remains unidentified.

The TCR was taken from a female donor with papillary thyroid cancer or a benign thyroid nodule (not recorded which). Some clones in this sample may be carry-over from other donors' samples. The sequenced sample was blood. This sequence joins TRBV20-1 and TRBJ2-5; D may be TRBD2 (6 bases). CDR3 residues: CSAMGGHQETQYF. CDR3 DNA: TGCAGTGCTATGGGGGGACACCAAGAGACCCAGTACTTC.